The 19 T cell receptor beta chains below all came from one sample that was sequenced in a study of T cells in Graves' hyperthyroidism and ophthalmopathy. RNA transcripts provided the source from which TCR beta CDR3 regions were amplified. The HTBI primer set served for first-round RT-PCR of the TCR CDR3. TCRdb redid the calling of the multiplex PCR reads with MiXCR, one entry per CDR3 protein. Of 340,000 or so distinct CDR3 sequences in the sample, about 20% were seen once. The sequenced sample consisted of blood. The origin of the receptors is a woman aged 50 to 60 with Graves' hyperthyroidism.

This clonotype came up many times. The chain carries TRBV29-1 and TRBJ1-1; 7 bases agree with TRBD1. J lost 8 bases, V lost 0 bases, and 0 bases had no gene match. CDR3 length: 11 residues. Germline CDR1 SQVTM, CDR2 ANQGSEA. CDR3 in amino acids: CSVEEQGEAFF. CDR3 DNA sequence: TGCAGCGTTGAAGAACAGGGGGAAGCTTTCTTT.

This clonotype was detected many times. This chain uses TRBV11-2 with TRBJ1-1, with a tentative D call TRBD1 (6 bases). Germline V lookup: CDR1 SGHAT, CDR2 FQNNGV. This CDR3 comprises 14 residues. The germline V and J ends were trimmed by 5 bases and 1 base, with 11 bases remaining between them. Here the CDR3 reads CASSPQTGNTEAFF. For the CDR3, the DNA is TGTGCCAGCAGCCCCCAGACAGGGAACACTGAAGCTTTCTTT.

This clonotype was seen many times. The CDR3 DNA reads as TGTGCCAGCAGTGACCCCCCCCGAGCGGGAGAGGTCAATGAGCAGTTCTTC. Amino acid sequence: CASSDPPRAGEVNEQFF. This chain connects TRBV6-2 or TRBV6-3 to TRBJ2-1, with 8 bases lining up with TRBD2. The germline gives CDR1 MNHEY, CDR2 SVGEGT. V gave up 5 bases and J gave up 6 bases; unmatched junction bases: 15. The CDR3 covers 17 residues.

The chain combines TRBV2 with TRBJ2-1; TRBD1 matches 7 bases. The CDR3 covers 16 residues. J gave up 5 bases and V 7 bases, and 14 bases lay outside the gene matches. CDR1 is SNHLY, CDR2 FYNNEI, per germline. The CDR3 here is CASNEPADRINNEQFF. CDR3 DNA: TGTGCCAGCAATGAGCCCGCGGACAGGATTAACAATGAGCAGTTCTTC.

The sample holds many counts of this clonotype. The chain recombines TRBV27 with TRBJ2-4; the D gene is possibly TRBD1 (6 bases). This CDR3 contains 18 residues. Germline CDR1 and CDR2: MNHEY and SMNVEV (reference sequence). V was trimmed by 11 bases and J by 0 bases, leaving 26 bases between them. The CDR3 region is CAWGPRIREARAKNIQYF. As DNA, the CDR3 is TGTGCCTGGGGGCCCAGGATTCGCGAGGCCAGAGCCAAAAACATTCAGTACTTC.

This chain connects TRBV5-8 to TRBJ2-1, with TRBD2 identical over 13 bases. The CDR3 consists of 15 residues. Trimming removed 0 bases from V and 9 bases from J; junction bases left unmatched: 3. In germline, CDR1 is SGHTS, CDR2 YDEGEE. The DNA for the CDR3 is TGTGCCAGCAGCTTGGTACTAGCGGGAGGGCGTGAGCAGTTCTTC. Its translation: CASSLVLAGGREQFF.

Comments on this clonotype: Compared with germline, one end of the junction differs, possibly owing to a read error. This chain links TRBV12-3 or TRBV12-4 with TRBJ1-3; 10 nucleotides match TRBD1. This CDR3 comprises 17 residues. In DNA, the CDR3 is TGTGCCAGCATCCGGGACAGGGGTTTCAATTTAGGAAACACCATATGTTTT. Translation gives CASIRDRGFNLGNTICF.

Many counts were recorded for this clonotype. The chain couples TRBV6-1 to TRBJ2-3; 7 bases align to TRBD2. The CDR3 length is 15 residues. The V and J ends lost 5 bases and 5 bases, in that order; junction bases with no gene match: 10. The V gene's germline CDR1 is MNHNS and CDR2 SASEGT. The CDR3 DNA is TGTGCCAGCAGTTCCGGGGGAGGGCATAGAGATACGCAGTATTTT. This sequence encodes CASSSGGGHRDTQYF.

This clonotype was detected ten times or more. The chain recombines TRBV3-1 with TRBJ2-3; D is ambiguous. Trimming took off 1 base at V and 2 bases at J, with 10 bases between the two ends. The CDR3 runs to 15 residues. Germline CDR1 reads LGHDT; CDR2 reads YNNKEL (reference sequence). The CDR3 nucleotides read TGTGCCAGCAGCCAAGCTGGCAGGAACACAGATACGCAGTATTTT. Residues: CASSQAGRNTDTQYF.

There are many counts of this clonotype. The chain combines TRBV7-9 with TRBJ2-7; D not certain. The CDR3 runs to 13 residues. V shed 5 bases and J shed 4 bases, with 12 bases lying between them. Germline V gives CDR1 SEHNR, CDR2 FQNEAQ (reference sequence). CDR3 loop: CASSLDEAYEQYF. The CDR3 DNA follows: TGTGCCAGCAGCCTCGATGAAGCATACGAGCAGTACTTC.

The chain links TRBV12-3 or TRBV12-4 to TRBJ2-1; D might be TRBD1 (5 bases). This CDR3 has 17 amino acids. Trimming pared 8 bases from V and 0 bases from J, leaving 20 bases between. The CDR3 DNA reads as TGTGCCAGCGTAAAGTCGTGGGGCCGAGACTCCTACAATGAGCAGTTCTTC. Translation gives CASVKSWGRDSYNEQFF.

This clonotype was counted ten times or more. This sequence joins TRBV2 and TRBJ2-3; D unresolved. This CDR3 spans 13 amino acids. The V end was cut by 2 bases, the J end by 6 bases, with 9 bases between. Germline V gene lookup returns CDR1 SNHLY and CDR2 FYNNEI. CDR3 nucleotide sequence: TGTGCCAGCAGTGAAATGGGGTCGGATACGCAGTATTTT. This encodes CASSEMGSDTQYF.

The CDR3 nucleotides are TGTGCCAGCAGCCAAGATTTACAGGGCGAAGATACGCAGTATTTT. Translation gives CASSQDLQGEDTQYF. This rearrangement joins TRBV3-1 to TRBJ2-3; perhaps TRBD1 as D (6 bases). This CDR3 has 15 residues. Germline V CDR1 and CDR2: LGHDT, YNNKEL (reference sequence). V was cut by 0 bases and J by 5 bases, with 12 bases left in between.

Details on this clonotype: A single base separates this from a much larger clone, so it may be a read error. This sequence joins TRBV2 and TRBJ1-6; no firm D call. Trimming shortened V by 7 bases and J by 11 bases, and 24 bases separated the two germline ends. Germline loops: CDR1 SNHLY, CDR2 FYNNEI. This CDR3 contains 16 residues. For the CDR3, the DNA is TGTGCCAGCACCCCGACGGGAGAACCGGATTCTGCACCCCTCCACTTT. Residues: CASTPTGEPDSAPLHF. Drawing the rest from reference TRBV2 and TRBJ1-6, the complete variable domain is EPEVTQTPSHQVTQMGQEVILRCVPISNHLYFYWYRQILGQKVEFLVSFYNNEISEKSEIFDDQFSVERPDGSNFTLKIRSTKLEDSAMYFCASTPTGEPDSAPLHFGNGTRLTVT.

This sequence joins TRBV28 and TRBJ1-3; perhaps TRBD1 as D (5 bases). Germline-derived CDR1 and CDR2 are MDHEN and SYDVKM. CDR3 length equals 14 residues. The V gene lost 3 bases and the J gene lost 2 bases, with 8 bases spanning the gap. The CDR3 nucleotides are TGTGCCAGCAGTTTGTGGACAACTGGAAACACCATATATTTT. This gives the protein CASSLWTTGNTIYF.

This clonotype was seen at least ten times. The genes are TRBV12-3 or TRBV12-4 and TRBJ2-7; a weak D match, TRBD1 (5 bases). V was shortened by 10 bases and J by 9 bases, with 19 bases between the two germline ends. The CDR3 spans 12 residues. CDR3 sequence (DNA): TGTGCCACCAGAATAGGGGTTTCAGGGCAGTACTTC. Translating it yields CATRIGVSGQYF.

This clonotype was recorded at least ten times. The CDR3 bases are TGTGCCAGCAGTCGAACTAGCGGGAGACCCTACGAGCAGTACTTC. Translation: CASSRTSGRPYEQYF. The chain carries TRBV6-2 or TRBV6-3 and TRBJ2-7; 11 nucleotides line up with TRBD2. Germline CDR1 is MNHEY and CDR2 is SVGEGT. This CDR3 is built from 15 residues. The V and J ends lost 5 bases and 2 bases, in that order; junction bases with no gene match: 5.

This clonotype was seen at least ten times. The chain employs TRBV28 and TRBJ1-1; 8 bases match TRBD1. The length of the CDR3 is 14 residues. Germline V gene data show CDR1 as MDHEN and CDR2 as SYDVKM. The junction had 9 bases not matched to a gene; V was cut back by 5 bases and J by 7 bases. The CDR3 reads CASSDLTGGIEAFF. In DNA, the CDR3 is TGTGCCAGCAGTGACCTCACAGGGGGTATTGAAGCTTTCTTT.

This clonotype was counted a few times. The chain carries TRBV27 and TRBJ2-3, with 8 nucleotides matching TRBD1. V lost 4 bases to trimming and J lost 6 bases; unmatched junction nucleotides: 12. Germline lookup yields CDR1 MNHEY and CDR2 SMNVEV (reference sequence). CDR3 length: 16 amino acids. The CDR3 DNA reads TGTGCCAGCAGTTCCCTTTCAGGGGGCCCGAGGGATACGCAGTATTTT. Translating gives CASSSLSGGPRDTQYF.